The rows below give T cell receptor beta chains drawn from one sample of a study of identical twins. TCRdb reprocessed the 5' RACE reads via MiXCR and lists one record per CDR3 protein. The sample comprises 470,000 or so distinct CDR3 sequences, about 24% of which are singletons, and about 3% rests with the top ten. This sample was shared with a second study, whose subject was T cells expressing NK-cell markers.

The sample taken for sequencing was CD4+ T cells sorted from blood. Receptors originate from a woman aged 18-29 years in good health. Both conserved end residues are part of each CDR3. The D gene is left open where the match is weak. Clone size is not always given. Where it is, it says once, few, many or a class for expanded clones.

J	D	size	V	DNA	CDR3
TRBJ2-7	TRBD2	-	TRBV12-3/TRBV12-4	TGTGCCAGCAACCCAGCGGGATCAACCTACGAGCAGTACTTC	CASNPAGSTYEQYF
TRBJ1-1	-	-	TRBV4-3	TGCGCCAGCAGCCAAGATGCCAGTTTGAACACTGAAGCTTTCTTT	CASSQDASLNTEAFF
TRBJ2-2	-	few	TRBV10-3	TGTGCCATCAAACCAGGGAAGAACGAAGAGCTGTTTTTT	CAIKPGKNEELFF
TRBJ2-7	-	many	TRBV29-1	TGCAGCGTGGAGGGTTACAGTTCCTACGAGCAGTACTTC	CSVEGYSSYEQYF
TRBJ2-2	-	few	TRBV7-3	TGTGCCAGCAGCCCACTTTTTCCCGGGGAGCTGTTTTTT	CASSPLFPGELFF
TRBJ1-4	-	few	TRBV11-2	TGTGCCAGCAGCTTCAAGGGAAATGGTAATGAAAAACTGTTTTTT	CASSFKGNGNEKLFF
TRBJ2-1	TRBD2	-	TRBV27	TGTGCCAGCAGGCGACCCGGGACTAGCTCGACCGATGAGCAGTTCTTC	CASRRPGTSSTDEQFF
TRBJ2-1	-	many	TRBV5-1	TGCGCCAGCAGCTTGGAGAGCGCTCTTCGGTTCTTC	CASSLESALRFF
TRBJ2-1	TRBD2	few	TRBV5-1	TGCGCCAGCAGCTTACGGTCCTTGAATAGCGGGGGCTACAATGAGCAGTTCTTC	CASSLRSLNSGGYNEQFF
TRBJ2-2	-	few	TRBV10-3	TGTGCCATCAGTGAGAACTCGGGCAGCGGGGAGCTGTTTTTT	CAISENSGSGELFF
TRBJ2-2	TRBD2	-	TRBV6-5	TGTGCCAGCAGTTACCCAGTCCCGACTAGCGGGAGGGCCGGGGAGCTGTTTTTT	CASSYPVPTSGRAGELFF
TRBJ2-3	-	-	TRBV24-1	TGTGCCACCCTCCTGGGGGGCAGAACAGATACGCAGTATTTT	CATLLGGRTDTQYF
TRBJ2-7	-	few	TRBV6-1	TGTGCCAGCTCCGGGGGCGTGGGGAGCTCCTACGAGCAGTACTTC	CASSGGVGSSYEQYF
TRBJ1-1	-	-	TRBV20-1	TGCAGTGCAGGACAGTGGCCTAGGAACACTGAAGCTTTCTTT	CSAGQWPRNTEAFF
TRBJ2-7	-	few	TRBV6-6	TGTGCCAGCAGGAGGCATTACGAGCAGTACTTC	CASRRHYEQYF
TRBJ2-1	-	few	TRBV5-1	TGCGCCAGCACCCGGGGGAGCGGCAGCTACAATGAGCAGTTCTTC	CASTRGSGSYNEQFF
TRBJ2-7	-	-	TRBV3-1	TGTGCCAGCAGCGAAAGGAGGGGCGGATCCTACGAGCAGTACTTC	CASSERRGGSYEQYF
TRBJ2-1	TRBD2	-	TRBV7-7	TGTGCTAGCAGCTTAAGACCGGCGCCAGCGGGGAACAATGAGCAGTTCTTC	CASSLRPAPAGNNEQFF
TRBJ2-1	-	few	TRBV7-9	TGTGCCAGCAGCTTAAATACATACAATGAGCAGTTCTTC	CASSLNTYNEQFF
TRBJ2-7	-	few	TRBV6-5	TGTGCCAGCAGTTACTTTCCACGGGCCCAAACTTACGAGCAGTACTTC	CASSYFPRAQTYEQYF
TRBJ2-7	TRBD2	few	TRBV7-9	TGTGCCAGCAGCCCCTCGGGGGGGGCAGACGAGCAGTACTTC	CASSPSGGADEQYF
TRBJ1-5	-	many	TRBV20-1	TGCAGTGCTAGCGGGGTTCGTAGTCAGCCCCAGCATTTT	CSASGVRSQPQHF
TRBJ1-5	-	-	TRBV27	TGTGCCAGCAGTTTAAGGGAGGGGAACCAGCCCCAGCATTTT	CASSLREGNQPQHF
TRBJ2-3	-	-	TRBV7-3	TGTGCCAGCAGCTTTAGCGGTTTGGACACAGATACGCAGTATTTT	CASSFSGLDTDTQYF
TRBJ2-3	TRBD2	-	TRBV5-8	TGTGCCAGCAGCCCCCGAGGCGGGGGGTTCACAGATACGCAGTATTTT	CASSPRGGGFTDTQYF
TRBJ2-3	TRBD2	-	TRBV5-1	TGCGCCAGCAGCTTGACTCCGGGAGCGGGAGTCGGCACAGATACGCAGTATTTT	CASSLTPGAGVGTDTQYF
TRBJ2-2	-	few	TRBV24-1	TGTGCCACCAGTGATTCCAATAAGCCCGGGGAGCTGTTTTTT	CATSDSNKPGELFF
TRBJ2-7	-	few	TRBV12-3/TRBV12-4	TGTGCCAGCAGTGTGAGCGGGCGGACCTACGAGCAGTACTTC	CASSVSGRTYEQYF
TRBJ1-2	-	-	TRBV7-3	TGTGCCAGCAGCTTAACCAATGACGGGGGTGGCTACACCTTC	CASSLTNDGGGYTF
TRBJ2-5	TRBD2	-	TRBV20-1	TGCAGTGCTAGTGACAGCGGGGGAAAAAAAGAGACCCAGTACTTC	CSASDSGGKKETQYF
TRBJ2-1	TRBD1	-	TRBV7-8	TGTGCCAGCAGCTTAATCCGACAGGGGCGCAATGAGCAGTTCTTC	CASSLIRQGRNEQFF
TRBJ2-2	-	-	TRBV12-3/TRBV12-4	TGTGCCAGCACCCCCGGCAGTCGAGGGGGAACCGGGGAGCTGTTTTTT	CASTPGSRGGTGELFF
TRBJ2-2	-	-	TRBV6-5	TGTGCCAGCAGTTACGACAGGAGGAGCACCGGGGAGCTGTTTTTT	CASSYDRRSTGELFF
TRBJ2-1	TRBD2	few	TRBV6-2/TRBV6-3	TGTGCCAGCAGTAGGCTAGCGGGAGAGTCCAATGAGCAGTTCTTC	CASSRLAGESNEQFF
TRBJ2-2	TRBD1	-	TRBV4-3	TGCGCCAGCAGCCAAGCCGGGACAGGGGACACCGGGGAGCTGTTTTTT	CASSQAGTGDTGELFF
TRBJ2-3	-	few	TRBV5-1	TGCGCCAGCAGCCCACTAGCACGCGAAGATACGCAGTATTTT	CASSPLAREDTQYF
TRBJ2-7	TRBD2	few	TRBV5-1	TGCGCCAGCAGCAGCTCCGGGACTAGCGGGGCCCACGAGCAGTACTTC	CASSSSGTSGAHEQYF
TRBJ2-7	-	few	TRBV20-1	TGCAGTGCTAGAGCGAGCGGAGTGTACGAGCAGTACTTC	CSARASGVYEQYF
TRBJ2-7	-	few	TRBV25-1	TGTGCCAGCAGGGAGGGCGAGGACCCTATCTACGAGCAGTACTTC	CASREGEDPIYEQYF
TRBJ2-1	-	-	TRBV7-9	TGTGCCAGCAGATTGGGGGAGGTTTATGATGAGCAGTTCTTC	CASRLGEVYDEQFF